A selection of T cell receptor beta chains follows, all from one sample in a study of OX40 agonist ivuxolimab in advanced cancers. The assay was immunoSEQ multiplex PCR, and TCRdb's table has in-frame clones only and misses some. This sample has roughly 50,000 clones, with around 80% found just once. The starting material was CD4+ or CD8+ T cells sorted from blood, obtained in a trial of the OX40 agonist ivuxolimab. All receptors come from an adult with an advanced solid tumor such as melanoma, head and neck, liver or kidney cancer. The conserved cysteine and the conserved F or W are not part of the CDR3 here. Each record gives: J gene, CDR3 length, V gene, CDR3 protein.

j_call: TRBJ1-1
cdr3_length: 11
v_call: TRBV5-1
cdr3_aa: ASSSQGNTEAF

j_call: TRBJ2-1
cdr3_length: 13
v_call: TRBV9
cdr3_aa: ASSSSGASYNEQF

j_call: TRBJ2-2
cdr3_length: 13
v_call: TRBV9
cdr3_aa: ASSSQGATTGELF

j_call: TRBJ2-1
cdr3_length: 14
v_call: TRBV6-5
cdr3_aa: ASSYSGGLSYNEQF

j_call: TRBJ1-1
cdr3_length: 11
v_call: TRBV19
cdr3_aa: ASSMGSTDKAF

j_call: TRBJ2-1
cdr3_length: 10
v_call: TRBV5-1
cdr3_aa: ASSLEGQPQF

j_call: TRBJ1-4
cdr3_length: 11
v_call: TRBV28
cdr3_aa: ATGPSWSEKLF

j_call: TRBJ1-1
cdr3_length: 12
v_call: TRBV7-9
cdr3_aa: AGNRKGMNTEAF

j_call: TRBJ2-7
cdr3_length: 13
v_call: TRBV10-1
cdr3_aa: ASSGIGPSGYEQY

j_call: TRBJ1-2
cdr3_length: 14
v_call: TRBV19
cdr3_aa: ASTSRTGFRDYGYT

j_call: TRBJ2-7
cdr3_length: 14
v_call: TRBV2
cdr3_aa: ASSEGTGTGGYEQY

j_call: TRBJ1-1
cdr3_length: 13
v_call: TRBV27
cdr3_aa: ASSFNPGGITEAF

j_call: TRBJ2-1
cdr3_length: 11
v_call: TRBV7-2
cdr3_aa: ASSTQPYNEQF

j_call: TRBJ1-2
cdr3_length: 10
v_call: TRBV18
cdr3_aa: ASSPVNYGYT

j_call: TRBJ1-6
cdr3_length: 16
v_call: TRBV5-1
cdr3_aa: ASSPLGQGETYNSPLH

j_call: TRBJ2-3
cdr3_length: 14
v_call: TRBV21-1
cdr3_aa: ASSKGLAGTVDTQY

j_call: TRBJ1-4
cdr3_length: 16
v_call: TRBV5-1
cdr3_aa: ASSPRDRGFATNEKLF

j_call: TRBJ2-1
cdr3_length: 13
v_call: TRBV11-2
cdr3_aa: ASRGLAGGWNEQF

j_call: TRBJ2-5
cdr3_length: 13
v_call: TRBV5-8
cdr3_aa: ASSLGTGGRETQY

j_call: TRBJ2-5
cdr3_length: 9
v_call: TRBV11-2
cdr3_aa: ASSPQETQY

j_call: TRBJ2-3
cdr3_length: 15
v_call: TRBV2
cdr3_aa: ASSKGLAGGSTDTQY

j_call: TRBJ1-2
cdr3_length: 13
v_call: TRBV27
cdr3_aa: ASSAGQGRLYGYT

j_call: TRBJ2-7
cdr3_length: 13
v_call: TRBV5-5
cdr3_aa: ASSRGLGDSYEQY

j_call: TRBJ2-5
cdr3_length: 10
v_call: TRBV5-1
cdr3_aa: ASSTDLETQY

j_call: TRBJ2-3
cdr3_length: 14
v_call: TRBV19
cdr3_aa: ASRLAGGHAGDTQY

j_call: TRBJ2-3
cdr3_length: 10
v_call: TRBV7-9
cdr3_aa: ASSPRGVTQY

j_call: TRBJ2-1
cdr3_length: 12
v_call: TRBV5-4
cdr3_aa: ASSLKSGEVEQF

j_call: TRBJ1-5
cdr3_length: 12
v_call: TRBV6-5
cdr3_aa: ASSLASSNQPQH

j_call: TRBJ2-1
cdr3_length: 13
v_call: TRBV15
cdr3_aa: ATSRGGVLRNEQF

j_call: TRBJ1-6
cdr3_length: 13
v_call: TRBV5-4
cdr3_aa: ASSARPGQGLPLH

j_call: TRBJ1-5
cdr3_length: 16
v_call: TRBV19
cdr3_aa: ASSMVHFGRGSNQPQH